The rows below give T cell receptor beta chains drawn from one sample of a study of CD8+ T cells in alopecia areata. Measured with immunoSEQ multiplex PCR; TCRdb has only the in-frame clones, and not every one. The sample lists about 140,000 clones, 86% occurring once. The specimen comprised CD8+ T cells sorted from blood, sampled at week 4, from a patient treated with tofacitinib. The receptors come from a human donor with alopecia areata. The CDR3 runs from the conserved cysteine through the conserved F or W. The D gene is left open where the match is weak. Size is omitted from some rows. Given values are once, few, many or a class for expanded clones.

TGTGCCAGCAGCCCGGGACAGACCTACGAGCAGTACTTC CASSPGQTYEQYF TRBJ2-7 13 TRBV5-5 - TRBD1
TGTGCCAGTAGTATGTCGGTTAGCGGGGAAAATGAGCAGTTCTTC CASSMSVSGENEQFF TRBJ2-1 15 TRBV19 once TRBD2
TGTGCCAGCAGCGTAGGTAGTCTCGATGAGCAATACTTC CASSVGSLDEQYF TRBJ2-7 13 TRBV9 once -
TGCAGCGTTGTTGATCATTACGAGCAGTACTTC CSVVDHYEQYF TRBJ2-7 11 TRBV29-1 - -
TGTGCCAGCAGCTTAGGAGCCGAGCATGCTTTCTTT CASSLGAEHAFF TRBJ1-1 12 TRBV7-9 - -
TGTGCCAGCTTAGGACTAGGTGGCGATGAGCAGTTCTTC CASLGLGGDEQFF TRBJ2-1 13 TRBV7-9 - TRBD2
TGCAGCGCCAGGCGGGGGGAGACTGAAGCTTTCTTT CSARRGETEAFF TRBJ1-1 12 TRBV29-1 many -
TGTGCCAGCAGCTCGGAGTCGCACTACGAGCAGTACTTC CASSSESHYEQYF TRBJ2-7 13 TRBV7-9 few -
TGTGCCAGCAGCGGACAGGGGAGTTCCACCACAGATACGCAGTATTTT CASSGQGSSTTDTQYF TRBJ2-3 16 TRBV9 once TRBD1
TGCGCCAGCAGCCAAACGGGAGTTGACACCGGGGAGCTGTTTTTT CASSQTGVDTGELFF TRBJ2-2 15 TRBV4-1 once -
TGTGCCAGCAGTCGGGACTACGACGACGAGCAGTACTTC CASSRDYDDEQYF TRBJ2-7 13 TRBV6-5 - TRBD2
TGCGCCAGCAGCCCAAAGGGGGCAAATCCCTACAATGAGCAGTTCTTC CASSPKGANPYNEQFF TRBJ2-1 16 TRBV5-1 - TRBD1
TGTGCCAGCAGCGAGGGCTTTGGCGATACGCAGTATTTT CASSEGFGDTQYF TRBJ2-3 13 TRBV9 - -
TGTGCCAGCGGCCCGCAGGGAGGCCAGTACGAGCAGTACTTC CASGPQGGQYEQYF TRBJ2-7 14 TRBV27 - -
TGTGCCAGCAGCGGAACCGGGTGGATGAACACTGAAGCTTTCTTT CASSGTGWMNTEAFF TRBJ1-1 15 TRBV9 once -
TGTGCCAGCAGCTTAGTAGGGACGGGGCCGGGCACTGAAGCTTTCTTT CASSLVGTGPGTEAFF TRBJ1-1 16 TRBV7-9 - -
TGCGCCAGCAGCTCCCGACAAAGGGTGACAGATGGCTACACCTTC CASSSRQRVTDGYTF TRBJ1-2 15 TRBV4-1 - -
TGTGCCAGCAGCTCAACAACAGCAATGAACACTGAAGCTTTCTTT CASSSTTAMNTEAFF TRBJ1-1 15 TRBV7-9 - -
TGTGCTAGCAGCTTAGAAAAGGGGGCGGGCGAGCAGTACTTC CASSLEKGAGEQYF TRBJ2-7 14 TRBV7-7 - TRBD1
TGCGCCAGCAGCCAAGTCGGGAGTAGAACCAATCAGCCCCAGCATTTT CASSQVGSRTNQPQHF TRBJ1-5 16 TRBV4-1 - -
TGTGCCAGCAGCTCACGAAGGGGGGTTCTAGAGCAGTTCTTC CASSSRRGVLEQFF TRBJ2-1 14 TRBV14 once -
TGTGCCAGCAGCCCCCTCTCCGGGGAGCTGTTTTTT CASSPLSGELFF TRBJ2-2 12 TRBV7-9 - -